This T cell receptor (beta chain) was retrieved from a study of CD8+CD57+ T cells in acquired aplastic anemia. Study context: Sorted CD4+ plus CD8+ cells gave DNA averaging about 3 ug. Healthy donors yielded about 10.8 million CD4+ cell reads on average.

Of note for this clonotype: Its antigen is as yet unknown.

Study-level points and caveats: No significant difference in CD8+ Simpson's diversity was found between patients and controls. Sharing between patients and controls was observed for over 25 CD8+ CDR3 sequences.

The study profiled TCR beta VDJ and CDR3 using genomic DNA as template. A single record per CDR3 protein comes from TCRdb applying MiXCR to the reads. Of around 170,000 distinct CDR3 sequences listed, about 60% were seen once; the top ten hold about 41%. V was clipped by 0 bases and J by 3 bases, with 14 bases between them. This CDR3 is 16 amino acids long. Germline V lookup: CDR1 MNHEY, CDR2 SVGAGI. Sample: sorted CD4+, CD8+, or CD8+CD57+ T cells (not recorded which) from PBMCs. This TCR derives from a human donor in good health. The chain couples TRBV6-5 to TRBJ1-1; D ambiguous. CDR3 nucleotide sequence: TGTGCCAGCAGTTACTCGATTAGCTATAGATACACTGAAGCTTTCTTT. The encoded protein is CASSYSISYRYTEAFF.